A selection of T cell receptor beta chains follows, all from one sample in a study of shared clonotypes between healthy human individuals. The table came from immunoSEQ multiplex PCR; TCRdb's copy has only in-frame clones and leaves some out. The sample comprises about 120,000 clones, about 71% of which are singletons, and roughly 23% rests with the top ten. The sequenced material came from memory CD8+ T cells sorted from blood. All receptors derive from a woman aged 25-40 years in good health. Both conserved end residues are part of each CDR3. D genes are given only for firm matches. For some rows the clone size is stated as once, few or many, or as a class when expanded; others skip it.

v_call,j_call,d_call,clone_size,cdr3_nt,cdr3_aa
TRBV28,TRBJ1-1,-,-,TGTGCCACCCAGCCCGGACATGCGAACACTGAAGCTTTCTTT,CATQPGHANTEAFF
TRBV6-1,TRBJ1-1,TRBD1,-,TGTGCCAGCAGTAGGACAGGGGGGGAGAACACTGAAGCTTTCTTT,CASSRTGGENTEAFF
TRBV7-6,TRBJ1-3,-,-,TGTGCCAGCAGCTTATGGGGGGCTGCTGGAAACACCATATATTTT,CASSLWGAAGNTIYF
TRBV4-1,TRBJ2-7,TRBD1,few,TGCGCCAGCAGCCAAGATAACAGGGGGCTCTACGAGCAGTACTTC,CASSQDNRGLYEQYF
TRBV19,TRBJ2-1,-,-,TGTGCCAGTAGTATAGGTTCGGGCGGTGGGCCGGGCAATGAGCAGTTCTTC,CASSIGSGGGPGNEQFF
TRBV6-1,TRBJ2-7,-,-,TGTGCCAGCAGTGACTCGGCCGGCTACGAGCAGTACTTC,CASSDSAGYEQYF
TRBV11-2,TRBJ2-7,-,-,TGTGCCAGCAGCTACCGTCGAGGCTTAGTCCACGAGCAGTACTTC,CASSYRRGLVHEQYF
TRBV28,TRBJ1-1,-,-,TGTGCCAGCAGCCCGGGACGGCCTCACACTGAAGCTTTCTTT,CASSPGRPHTEAFF
TRBV28,TRBJ2-5,TRBD2,-,TGTGCCAGCAGTACCGGGACTAGAAGCCAAGAGACCCAGTACTTC,CASSTGTRSQETQYF
TRBV4-1,TRBJ1-1,-,few,TGCGCCAGCAGCCACACCGGTTCGGGGGCCGAAGCTTTCTTT,CASSHTGSGAEAFF
TRBV5-1,TRBJ1-2,-,-,TGCGCCAGCAGCTTTAATGAGGGCGGCTACACCTTC,CASSFNEGGYTF